The clone carrying this TCR beta chain is labeled as medium-sized. What it recognizes is unknown. This sample is part of a study of Ad26.COV2.S vaccination and SARS-CoV-2 variants. CDR1 and CDR2 from the germline V gene are MRHNA and SNTAGT. This CDR3 is 14 amino acids long. Trimming took 3 bases from V and 0 from J, leaving 7 bases between them. Sequenced by immunoSEQ multiplex PCR; TCRdb stores in-frame clones only, minus some. The sample holds nearly 95,000 clones, roughly 84% seen once. Study observations and caveats: It is possible that the TCR breadth and depth analyses underestimated the total T cell responses.

The sample here was peripheral blood, taken after recovery from COVID-19. This TCR derives from a human donor who had recovered from COVID-19. V and J are TRBV6-4 and TRBJ2-3; a possible D gene is TRBD2 (6 bases). The CDR3 DNA reads TGTGCCAGCAGTGAAAGCGGGAGCACAGATACGCAGTATTTT. Its translation: CASSESGSTDTQYF.